The present T cell receptor (beta chain) was sequenced within a study of OX40 agonist ivuxolimab in advanced cancers. At the level of the study: Patients undergoing dose escalation presented with hepatocellular carcinoma, melanoma, renal cell or head and neck cancer. Findings and caveats of the study: The antigens recognized by the expanded peripheral T cells, that is their antigen specificity, were not determined. The study found that CD8+ T cells averaged more expanded clones than CD4+.

A word on this clone: What it binds is unknown.

There are 15 residues in the CDR3. The V gene lost 1 base and the J gene lost 2 bases, with 9 bases spanning the gap. Germline CDR1 SEHNR, CDR2 FQNEAQ (reference sequence). Clones were read by immunoSEQ multiplex PCR, and TCRdb kept only the in-frame ones, dropping some. Of tens of thousands of clones in the sample, roughly 81% were seen once. This specimen consisted of CD4+ or CD8+ T cells sorted from blood, obtained in a trial of the OX40 agonist ivuxolimab. The chain has TRBV7-9 and TRBJ1-3, with no clear D. The sequence derives from an adult with an advanced solid tumor such as melanoma, head and neck, liver or kidney cancer. The chain's CDR3 is CASSLVYGAGNTIYF. Written as DNA, the CDR3 is TGTGCCAGCAGCTTAGTCTACGGGGCTGGAAACACCATATATTTT.